This T cell receptor (beta chain) was found in a study of blood T cell repertoires in COVID-19 (dated by TCRdb to 2018 to 2021). As for the study more broadly: Samples covering the acute and convalescent phases of COVID-19 were provided by collaborators in the United States, Italy and Spain. Subjects who had been exposed to COVID-19, were actively infected with it, or had recovered from it provided the deeply sampled blood TCRbeta repertoires that made up the dataset. The samples were drawn from two sources: the first 160 participants of the ongoing ImmuneRACE study, and about 1,300 subjects contributed by 6 global collaborators. The repertoires were made available in a free public database intended to serve as a resource for research on the immune response to SARS-CoV-2. A de-identified subject ID, COVID-19 status, age in years and sex were almost always included in the sample metadata. The prospective study material was composed of cDNA or gDNA derived from T cells, B-cell-depleted T cells, or PBMCs. Where HLA class I and class II types were available, the types were taken from metadata supplied by the sample provider, not from assay-based typing.

A note on this clone: There is no known antigen for this receptor. No base qualities exist here, and no much larger clone lies one base off it.

The CDR3 contains 14 residues, cysteine and phenylalanine counted. Of the read, only the CDR3 DNA is kept; its 42 bases are in frame from base 1. CDR1 and CDR2 were assigned from the germline V gene as SNHLY and FYNNEI. Between the V and J ends, shortened by 5 bases and 0 bases respectively, the junction contains 8 bases. Collaborating institutions collected whole blood in K2EDTA tubes following their own protocols. For TCRbeta analysis, collaborators shipped samples as frozen whole blood, isolated PBMCs, or DNA extracted from either of those sample types. The immunoSEQ Assay, a bias-controlled multiplex PCR, was used to amplify TCRbeta CDR3 regions from genomic DNA. From the authors' description of their analysis: Nucleated cell counts per sample were estimated from amplification of reference gene primers within the assay. To quantify the absolute abundance of each unique TCRbeta CDR3 rearrangement, sequence reads were collapsed and filtered. For each sample, productive Simpson clonality was calculated by taking the square root of Simpson's diversity index across productive rearrangements. TCRdb mirrors the immuneACCESS table, restricted to in-frame sequences. Some clones are absent from its copies; in checked studies, under half trace to an unresolved V gene, and the reason for the others is unknown. The V and J calls and the clone size are those of that table, but D and trimming were determined from the DNA. The sample includes some 200,000 clones, with roughly 80% observed a single time. Roughly 6.6% of the sample is held by the ten biggest clonotypes.

What the research found in general, with its limitations: The quantity of clinical and demographic metadata differed by source and by participant and was supplied without curation.

This clonotype was sampled from a woman between 35 and 50 years old with acute or convalescent COVID-19. The sequencing sample was made of peripheral blood. Here the chain combines TRBV2 and TRBJ1-5; the D segment cannot be called with confidence. The CDR3 protein: CASSPIYSNQPQHF. The DNA sequence reads TGTGCCAGCAGTCCTATTTATAGCAATCAGCCCCAGCATTTT.